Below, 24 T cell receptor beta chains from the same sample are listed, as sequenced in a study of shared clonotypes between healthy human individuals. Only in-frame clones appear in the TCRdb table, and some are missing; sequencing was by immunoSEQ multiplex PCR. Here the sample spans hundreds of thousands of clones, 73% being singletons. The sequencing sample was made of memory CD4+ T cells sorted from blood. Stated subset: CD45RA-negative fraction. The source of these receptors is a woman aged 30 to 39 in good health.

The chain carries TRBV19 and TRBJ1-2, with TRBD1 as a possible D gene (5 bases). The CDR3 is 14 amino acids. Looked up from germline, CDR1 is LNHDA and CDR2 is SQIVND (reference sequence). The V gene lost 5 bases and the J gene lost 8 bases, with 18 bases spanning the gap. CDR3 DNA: TGTGCCAGTAGTGGGGCTTGGGATAACGTCGGCTACACCTTC. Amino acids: CASSGAWDNVGYTF.

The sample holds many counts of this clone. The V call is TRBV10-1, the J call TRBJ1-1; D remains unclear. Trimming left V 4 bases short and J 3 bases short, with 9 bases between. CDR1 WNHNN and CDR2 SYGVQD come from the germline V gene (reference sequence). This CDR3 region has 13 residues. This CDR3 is CASSADFYTEAFF. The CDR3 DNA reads TGCGCCAGCAGTGCAGACTTCTACACTGAAGCTTTCTTT.

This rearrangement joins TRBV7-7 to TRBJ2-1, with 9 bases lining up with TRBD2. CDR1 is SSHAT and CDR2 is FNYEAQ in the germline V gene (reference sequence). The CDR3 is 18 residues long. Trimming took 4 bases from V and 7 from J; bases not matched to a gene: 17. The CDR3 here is CASSSTQLGSGSVNEQFF. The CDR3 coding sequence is TGTGCCAGCAGCTCAACGCAGCTAGGTAGCGGGAGTGTGAATGAGCAGTTCTTC.

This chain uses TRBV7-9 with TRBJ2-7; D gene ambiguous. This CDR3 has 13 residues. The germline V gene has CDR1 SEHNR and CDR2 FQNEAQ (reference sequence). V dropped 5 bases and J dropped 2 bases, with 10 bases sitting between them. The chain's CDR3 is CASSRDMAYEQYF. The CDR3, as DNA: TGTGCCAGCAGCCGCGACATGGCCTACGAGCAGTACTTC.

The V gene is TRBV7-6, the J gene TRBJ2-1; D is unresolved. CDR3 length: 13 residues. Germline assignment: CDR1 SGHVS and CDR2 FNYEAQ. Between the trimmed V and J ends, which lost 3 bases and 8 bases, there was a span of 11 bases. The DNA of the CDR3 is TGTGCCAGCAGCTTGGGTCCGCTGGATGAGCAGTTCTTC. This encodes CASSLGPLDEQFF.

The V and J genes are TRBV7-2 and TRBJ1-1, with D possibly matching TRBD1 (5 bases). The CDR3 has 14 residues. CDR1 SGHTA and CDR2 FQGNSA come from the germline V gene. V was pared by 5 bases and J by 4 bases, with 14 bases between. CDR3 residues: CASSQRYGGTEAFF. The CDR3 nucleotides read TGTGCCAGCAGCCAGCGGTATGGGGGCACTGAAGCTTTCTTT.

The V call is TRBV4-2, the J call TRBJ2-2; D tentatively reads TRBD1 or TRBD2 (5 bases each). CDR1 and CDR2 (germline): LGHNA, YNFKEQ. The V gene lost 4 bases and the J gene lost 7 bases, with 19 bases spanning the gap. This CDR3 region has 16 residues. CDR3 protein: CASSPGSGDALGELFF. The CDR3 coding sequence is TGTGCCAGCAGCCCAGGGAGCGGAGACGCCCTCGGGGAGCTGTTTTTT.

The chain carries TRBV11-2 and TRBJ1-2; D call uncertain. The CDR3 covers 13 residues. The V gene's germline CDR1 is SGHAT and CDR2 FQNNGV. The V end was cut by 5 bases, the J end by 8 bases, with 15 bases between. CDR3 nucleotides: TGTGCCAGCAGCCGTGGGTATTCCTTCGGCTACACCTTC. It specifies CASSRGYSFGYTF.

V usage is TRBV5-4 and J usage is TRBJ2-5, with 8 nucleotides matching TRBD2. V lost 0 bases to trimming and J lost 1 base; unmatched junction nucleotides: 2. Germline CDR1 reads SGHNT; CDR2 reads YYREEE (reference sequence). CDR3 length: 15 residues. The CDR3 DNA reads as TGTGCCAGCAGCTTGGCCAGCGGGGGCCAAGAGACCCAGTACTTC. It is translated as CASSLASGGQETQYF.

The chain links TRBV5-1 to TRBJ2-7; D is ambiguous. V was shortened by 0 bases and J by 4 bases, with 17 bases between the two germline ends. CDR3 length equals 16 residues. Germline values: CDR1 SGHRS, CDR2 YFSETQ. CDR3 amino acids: CASSLGPGGLSYEQYF. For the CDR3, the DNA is TGCGCCAGCAGCTTGGGGCCAGGCGGTCTGTCGTACGAGCAGTACTTC.

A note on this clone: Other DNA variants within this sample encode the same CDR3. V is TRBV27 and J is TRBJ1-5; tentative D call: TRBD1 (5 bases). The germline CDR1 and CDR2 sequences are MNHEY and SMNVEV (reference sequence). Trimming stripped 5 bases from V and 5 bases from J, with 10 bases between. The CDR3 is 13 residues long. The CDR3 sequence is CASSLQEDQPQHF. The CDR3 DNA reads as TGTGCCAGCAGTCTACAGGAAGATCAGCCCCAGCATTTT.

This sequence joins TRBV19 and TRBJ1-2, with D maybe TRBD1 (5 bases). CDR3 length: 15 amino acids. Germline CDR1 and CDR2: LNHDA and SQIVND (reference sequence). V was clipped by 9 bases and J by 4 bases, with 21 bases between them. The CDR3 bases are TGTGCCAGCGCATCTCTATTCAGGGCGCTCTATGGCTACACCTTC. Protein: CASASLFRALYGYTF.

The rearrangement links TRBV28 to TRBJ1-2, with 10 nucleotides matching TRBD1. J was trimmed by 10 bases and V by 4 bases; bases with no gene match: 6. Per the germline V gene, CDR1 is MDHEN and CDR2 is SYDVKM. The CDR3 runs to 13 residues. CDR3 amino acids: CASSSGTGAAYTF. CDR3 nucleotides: TGTGCCAGCAGTTCCGGGACAGGGGCGGCCTACACCTTC.

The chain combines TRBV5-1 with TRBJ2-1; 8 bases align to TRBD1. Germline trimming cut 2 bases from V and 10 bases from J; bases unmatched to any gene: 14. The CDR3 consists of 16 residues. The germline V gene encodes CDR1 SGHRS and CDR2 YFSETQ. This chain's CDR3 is CASSFGQGGPSREQFF. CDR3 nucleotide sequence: TGCGCCAGCAGCTTTGGACAGGGCGGACCGAGTCGAGAGCAGTTCTTC.

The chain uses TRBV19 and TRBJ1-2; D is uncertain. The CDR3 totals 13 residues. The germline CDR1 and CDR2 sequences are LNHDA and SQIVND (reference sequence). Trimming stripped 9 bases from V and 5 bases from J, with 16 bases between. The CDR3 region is CASQRDWRYGYTF. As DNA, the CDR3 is TGTGCCAGCCAACGGGATTGGCGATATGGCTACACCTTC.

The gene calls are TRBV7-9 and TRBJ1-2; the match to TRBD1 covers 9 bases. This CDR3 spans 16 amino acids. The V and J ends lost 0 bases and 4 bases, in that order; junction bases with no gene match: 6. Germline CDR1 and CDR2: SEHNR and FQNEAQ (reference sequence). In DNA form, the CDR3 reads TGTGCCAGCAGCTTAGCCGGGACAGGGTCTACCTATGGCTACACCTTC. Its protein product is CASSLAGTGSTYGYTF.

This chain's CDR3 is CASSAAQGQRGYGYTF. CDR3 coding DNA: TGCGCCAGCAGCGCGGCACAGGGCCAACGGGGCTATGGCTACACCTTC. V is TRBV5-1 and J is TRBJ1-2; D possibly corresponds to TRBD1 (6 bases). The V end lost 4 bases, the J end lost 4 bases, and 20 bases lay between the germline ends. CDR1 SGHRS and CDR2 YFSETQ come from the germline V gene. The CDR3 has 16 amino acids.

The CDR3 region is CASSESGSANTGELFF. CDR3 in DNA: TGTGCCAGCAGTGAAAGCGGGAGCGCGAACACCGGGGAGCTGTTTTTT. This chain joins TRBV6-1 and TRBJ2-2, with 8 bases identical to TRBD2. The length of the CDR3 is 16 residues. V lost 2 bases to trimming and J lost 0 bases; unmatched junction nucleotides: 2. Germline loops: CDR1 MNHNS, CDR2 SASEGT.

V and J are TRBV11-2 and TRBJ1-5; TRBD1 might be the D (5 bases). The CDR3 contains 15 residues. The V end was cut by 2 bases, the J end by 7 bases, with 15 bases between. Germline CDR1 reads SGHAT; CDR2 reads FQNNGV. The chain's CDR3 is CASSLYSGVGQPQHF. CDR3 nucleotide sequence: TGTGCCAGCAGCTTATACTCGGGGGTCGGACAGCCCCAGCATTTT.

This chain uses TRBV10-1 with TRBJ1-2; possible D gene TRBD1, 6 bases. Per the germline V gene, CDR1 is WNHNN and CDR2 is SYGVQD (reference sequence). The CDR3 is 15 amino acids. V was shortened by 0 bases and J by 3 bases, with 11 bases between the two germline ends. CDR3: CASSESEGVHYGYTF. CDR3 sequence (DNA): TGCGCCAGCAGTGAGTCGGAGGGGGTACACTATGGCTACACCTTC.

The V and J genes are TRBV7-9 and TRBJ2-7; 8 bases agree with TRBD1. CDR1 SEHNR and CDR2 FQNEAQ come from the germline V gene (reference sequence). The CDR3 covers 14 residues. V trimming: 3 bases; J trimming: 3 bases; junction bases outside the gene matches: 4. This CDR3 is CASSFWDRSYEQYF. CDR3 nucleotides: TGTGCCAGCAGCTTTTGGGACAGGAGCTACGAGCAGTACTTC.

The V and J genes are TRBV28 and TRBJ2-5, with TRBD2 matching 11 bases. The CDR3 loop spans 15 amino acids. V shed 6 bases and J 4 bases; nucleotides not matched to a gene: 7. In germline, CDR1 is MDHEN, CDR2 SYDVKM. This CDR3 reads CASSKPGLAGETQYF. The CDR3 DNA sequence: TGTGCCAGCAGCAAACCCGGACTAGCGGGAGAGACCCAGTACTTC.

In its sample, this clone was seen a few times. The DNA of the CDR3 is TGTGCCAGCTCACCACCCTCCAGCGAAGCTTTCTTT. This gives the protein CASSPPSSEAFF. The V gene is TRBV18, the J gene TRBJ1-1, with no clear D. The CDR3 covers 12 residues. V was shortened by 0 bases and J by 8 bases, with 7 bases between the two germline ends. Per germline, CDR1 KGHSH and CDR2 LQKENI. The full variable domain, completed using reference TRBV18 and TRBJ1-1, is NAGVMQNPRHLVRRRGQEARLRCSPMKGHSHVYWYRQLPEEGLKFMVYLQKENIIDESGMPKERFSAEFPKEGPSILRIQQVVRGDSAAYFCASSPPSSEAFFGQGTRLTVV.

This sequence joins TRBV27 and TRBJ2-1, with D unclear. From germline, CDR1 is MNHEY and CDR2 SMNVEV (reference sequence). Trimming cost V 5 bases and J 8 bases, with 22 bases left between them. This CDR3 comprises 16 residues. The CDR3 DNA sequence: TGTGCCAGCAGTCCCTCAAGATTCCCAAATCGTGATGAGCAGTTCTTC. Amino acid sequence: CASSPSRFPNRDEQFF.